These 6 T cell receptor beta chains originate from one sample sequenced in a study of identical twins. MiXCR, applied by TCRdb to the 5' RACE reads, yields one record per CDR3 protein. The data show 1.5 million to 2 million distinct CDR3 sequences, around a third seen once. Sequencing was carried out using cord blood. The source of these receptors is a newborn girl in good health.

The chain is built from TRBV10-1 and TRBJ2-7; 7 nucleotides line up with TRBD1. CDR1 and CDR2 (germline): WNHNN, SYGVQD (reference sequence). This CDR3 has 14 amino acids. V shed 2 bases and J 2 bases; nucleotides not matched to a gene: 3. CDR3 in amino acids: CASSEQGVPYEQYF. CDR3 in DNA: TGCGCCAGCAGTGAGCAGGGGGTTCCCTACGAGCAGTACTTC.

V usage is TRBV21-1 and J usage is TRBJ2-7; TRBD1, the table's D call, was not compared with the DNA. TRBV21-1 is a recognized pseudogene. The CDR3 totals 14 residues. The CDR3 is CASSVRDRGNEQYF. As DNA, the CDR3 is TGTGCCAGCAGCGTACGGGACAGGGGAAACGAGCAGTACTTC.

The gene calls are TRBV15 and TRBJ2-5, with TRBD2 matching over 8 bases. Germline CDR1 LNHNV, CDR2 YYDKDF (reference sequence). J lost 1 base, V lost 0 bases, and 1 base had no gene match. The CDR3 runs to 15 residues. The CDR3 coding sequence is TGTGCCACCAGCAGAGAACTAGCGGTCCAAGAGACCCAGTACTTC. It codes for CATSRELAVQETQYF.

This clonotype was observed a few times. The junction departs from the called germline gene at one end, perhaps through a read error. This rearrangement joins TRBV7-8 to TRBJ2-3; 11 bases are a match to TRBD2. CDR1 is SGHVS, CDR2 FQNEAQ, per germline. CDR3 length: 16 amino acids. CDR3 in amino acids: CVSSFTLAGGSDTQYF. The CDR3 DNA sequence: TGTGTCAGCAGTTTCACTCTAGCGGGGGGTTCAGATACGCAGTATTTT.

This clonotype was seen only a few times. The chain uses TRBV7-2 and TRBJ1-2; D perhaps matches TRBD1 (5 bases). CDR3 length: 16 amino acids. V was clipped by 5 bases and J by 4 bases, with 20 bases between them. Germline V gene data show CDR1 as SGHTA and CDR2 as FQGNSA. DNA for the CDR3: TGTGCCAGCAGCCCGACATCCGGGACTAACCGCTATGGCTACACCTTC. It specifies CASSPTSGTNRYGYTF.

This clonotype was detected only a few times. The chain joins TRBV5-1 to TRBJ2-1, with a possible D match to TRBD1 (7 bases). Trimming cost V 1 base and J 2 bases, with 25 bases left between them. CDR1 is SGHRS, CDR2 YFSETQ, per germline. This CDR3 is built from 20 residues. CDR3 nucleotide sequence: TGCGCCAGCAGCTTGAATACAGGGGCTAACGCGGGGTGGGCCTACAATGAGCAGTTCTTC. It codes for CASSLNTGANAGWAYNEQFF.